This T cell receptor beta chain was identified during a study of blood T cell repertoires in COVID-19. Sequencing used immunoSEQ multiplex PCR; TCRdb keeps in-frame clones, though not all of them. This table has tens of thousands of clones, about 90% appearing once. J was trimmed by 1 base and V by 8 bases; bases with no gene match: 7. The CDR3 runs to 14 residues. CDR1 is MNHNY and CDR2 is SVGAGI in the germline V gene (reference sequence). The chain joins TRBV6-6 to TRBJ1-1; 7 positions agree with TRBD1. Sequenced sample: peripheral blood. The clonotype originates from an elderly man in a cohort sampled during active COVID-19. This CDR3 reads CASRAGGANTEAFF. The CDR3 DNA is TGTGCCAGCCGGGCAGGGGGTGCGAACACTGAAGCTTTCTTT.